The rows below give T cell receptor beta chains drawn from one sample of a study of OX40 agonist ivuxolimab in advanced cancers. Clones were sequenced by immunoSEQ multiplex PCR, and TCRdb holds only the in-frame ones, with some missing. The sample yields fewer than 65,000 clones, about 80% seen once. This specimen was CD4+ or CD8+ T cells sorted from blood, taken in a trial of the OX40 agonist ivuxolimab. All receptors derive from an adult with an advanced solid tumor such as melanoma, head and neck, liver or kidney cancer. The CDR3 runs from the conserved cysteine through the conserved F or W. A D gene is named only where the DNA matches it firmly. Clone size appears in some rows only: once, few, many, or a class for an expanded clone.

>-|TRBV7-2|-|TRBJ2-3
CASSLVGGVSTDTQYF
TGTGCCAGCAGCTTAGTGGGCGGTGTTAGCACAGATACGCAGTATTTT
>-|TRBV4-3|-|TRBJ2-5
CASSQDTSRETQYF
TGCGCCAGCAGCCAAGATACTAGCCGTGAGACCCAGTACTTC
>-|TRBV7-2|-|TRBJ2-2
CASSPRISRGELFF
TGTGCCAGCAGCCCCAGGATCAGTAGGGGGGAGCTGTTTTTT
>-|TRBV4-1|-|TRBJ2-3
CASSQVQHLPSTDTQYF
TGCGCCAGCAGCCAAGTGCAGCATCTTCCTAGCACAGATACGCAGTATTTT
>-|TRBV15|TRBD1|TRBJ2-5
CATSRVGTEIFQETQYF
TGTGCCACCAGCAGAGTCGGGACAGAGATATTCCAAGAGACCCAGTACTTC
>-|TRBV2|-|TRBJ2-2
CASSVRYQGAGELFF
TGTGCCAGCAGCGTACGTTATCAGGGTGCCGGGGAGCTGTTTTTT
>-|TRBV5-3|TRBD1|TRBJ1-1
CARSPGQGDTEAFF
TGTGCCAGAAGCCCGGGACAGGGCGATACTGAAGCTTTCTTT
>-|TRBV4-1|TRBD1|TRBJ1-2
CASSAFGQGLGYTF
TGCGCCAGCAGCGCCTTCGGACAGGGGCTTGGCTACACCTTC
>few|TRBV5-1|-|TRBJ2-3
CASSVQGNLYDTQYF
TGCGCCAGCAGCGTTCAGGGTAACCTCTACGATACGCAGTATTTT
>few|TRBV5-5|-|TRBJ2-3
CASSLGAVTDTQYF
TGTGCCAGCAGCTTGGGAGCGGTTACAGATACGCAGTATTTT